These T cell receptor beta chains were read from a single sample in a study of beta chain features in type 1 diabetes. The assay was immunoSEQ multiplex PCR, and TCRdb's table has in-frame clones only and misses some. The repertoire consists of 25,000 or so clones, with 55% to 75% occurring once and the leading ten covering under 2.5%. Sequences were obtained from Tregs from blood. The receptors stem from a woman aged 40 to 50 in good health. Both conserved end residues are trimmed from each CDR3. A D gene is named only where the DNA matches it firmly. Some rows mark clone size as missing; the rest say once, few, many or name a class of expanded clone.

.,TRBV2,9,.,TRBJ2-7,ASSLSYEQY
.,TRBV4-3,16,.,TRBJ1-4,ASSQVSLTDIKYEKLF
.,TRBV7-2,12,few,TRBJ2-7,ASRPRQGFREQY
TRBD2,TRBV19,13,.,TRBJ2-2,ASIPTTSGGYTPI
.,TRBV19,11,once,TRBJ2-2,ATQTGNTGELF
.,TRBV27,11,.,TRBJ1-6,ASSPRGNSPLH
TRBD2,TRBV7-2,12,few,TRBJ2-5,AVRQRGAGETQY
.,TRBV5-6,12,.,TRBJ1-6,ASSFLTASVPLH
.,TRBV2,13,.,TRBJ1-5,ASSIQGHSNQPQH
.,TRBV7-9,15,.,TRBJ2-3,ASSLIVQSTSTDTQY
.,TRBV6-1,14,once,TRBJ1-3,ASSERRGSSGNTIY
.,TRBV25-1,10,few,TRBJ2-7,ASSKTGYEQY
TRBD2,TRBV5-6,14,.,TRBJ2-2,ASSYGLAGVTGELF
TRBD1,TRBV14,14,.,TRBJ2-5,ASSIGTGANQETQY
TRBD1,TRBV6-5,11,.,.,AVGQGVKNEQY
.,TRBV11-2,14,.,TRBJ2-3,ASSLGILATTDTQY
.,TRBV19,11,.,TRBJ1-2,ASMGALPGGYT
.,TRBV19,11,.,TRBJ1-2,ASSIRKGDGYT
TRBD1,TRBV4-1,13,medium-sized,TRBJ1-4,ASSQDHRGLEKLF
TRBD1,TRBV29-1,10,.,TRBJ2-7,SGGTGSYEQY
TRBD1,TRBV4-3,14,.,TRBJ1-2,ASSHETGPRYYGYT
.,TRBV19,13,.,TRBJ1-6,ASSTRTISYSPLH
TRBD1,TRBV5-5,12,.,TRBJ1-6,ASTGGQVQSPLH
.,TRBV5-4,13,medium-sized,TRBJ2-7,ASSTGDSLTREQY
TRBD1,TRBV10-3,13,.,TRBJ2-1,AISGDRGPYNEQF
.,TRBV2,11,.,TRBJ2-1,ASREGGGNEQF
TRBD1,TRBV29-1,11,.,TRBJ2-7,SVGDRSSYEQY
TRBD1,TRBV23-1,10,few,TRBJ1-4,ASSRGPGKLF
.,TRBV5-1,11,.,TRBJ1-1,ASRPSMNTEAF
.,TRBV4-2,13,.,TRBJ2-6,ASSLGVPGANVLT
.,TRBV5-1,12,few,TRBJ2-3,ASSLYELTDTQY
TRBD2,TRBV19,12,.,TRBJ2-1,ASSFSGGRNEQF
.,TRBV27,10,.,TRBJ2-1,ASRPLSGEQF
.,TRBV19,12,.,TRBJ1-2,ASSPRQGSYGYT
.,TRBV27,13,.,TRBJ1-2,ASRTPGGSNYGYT
TRBD1,TRBV19,16,.,TRBJ2-4,ASSIRGEGAIAKNIQY
.,TRBV5-1,9,.,TRBJ2-1,ASSGFREQF
TRBD1,TRBV5-1,14,.,TRBJ1-1,ASSSTGVWMNTEAF
.,TRBV19,12,few,TRBJ2-2,ASTQAARTGELF
.,TRBV6-5,12,.,TRBJ1-4,ASSYSGGNEKLF
.,TRBV7-2,9,.,TRBJ1-1,ASSAGGEAF
.,TRBV6-1,11,.,TRBJ1-6,ASQGPGVSPLH
TRBD1,TRBV6-4,12,.,TRBJ2-5,ASSLTTGEKTQY
.,TRBV4-3,13,few,TRBJ1-1,ASSQGQRAYSEAF
TRBD1,TRBV27,13,.,TRBJ1-2,ASSSPGTGSYGYT
.,TRBV4-1,13,.,TRBJ2-1,ASSPAETSGDEQF
TRBD1,TRBV6-1,11,.,TRBJ1-2,ASSEATGYGYT
TRBD1,TRBV5-1,12,once,TRBJ2-3,ASSTTGETDTQY
.,TRBV5-1,10,.,TRBJ1-6,ASSLQNSPLH
.,TRBV7-2,16,.,TRBJ2-7,ASSLRVPAGQSFYEQY
.,TRBV4-3,11,.,TRBJ1-6,ASGQYYNSPLH
TRBD1,TRBV18,13,.,TRBJ2-3,ASSPWRQGTDTQY
TRBD2,TRBV11-3,12,.,TRBJ2-2,ASRSGGNTGELF
TRBD2,TRBV7-6,14,few,TRBJ2-7,ASSDGLAGVSDEQY
.,TRBV5-1,12,.,TRBJ2-7,ASSSDRTPYEQY
TRBD2,TRBV7-2,13,.,TRBJ2-5,ASSFYGGTQETQY
.,TRBV19,9,few,TRBJ1-2,ASSIERGAT
.,TRBV4-3,13,.,TRBJ1-2,ASSQEWRLNYGYT
TRBD2,TRBV18,12,few,TRBJ2-5,ASSPPAGRETQY